These 32 T cell receptor beta chains came from one sample sequenced in a study of T cell responses to AZD1222 COVID-19 vaccine. This table comes from immunoSEQ multiplex PCR, and its TCRdb copy is limited to in-frame clones, with some not included. The table includes approximately 140,000 clones, 70% to 90% detected once. The sample was peripheral blood, taken on day 0 of AZD1222 vaccination. The source of these receptors is an adult in good health.

J is TRBJ2-5 and V is TRBV24-1; 7 bases align to TRBD2. This CDR3 spans 15 amino acids. Germline loops: CDR1 KGHDR, CDR2 SFDVKD. The trim removed 0 bases at V and 2 bases at J, leaving 2 bases unmatched. CDR3 residues: CATSDLWREQETQYF. In nucleotides, the CDR3 is TGTGCCACCAGTGATTTGTGGCGGGAGCAAGAGACCCAGTACTTC.

The rearrangement uses TRBV30 and TRBJ1-6; no clear D gene. The length of the CDR3 is 15 residues. The germline gives CDR1 GTSNPN, CDR2 SVGIG (reference sequence). V lost 0 bases, J lost 9 bases, and 15 bases lay in between. The DNA for the CDR3 is TGTGCCTGGAGTGTACGGGCAAGGGTCGGTTCACCCCTCCACTTT. Translating it yields CAWSVRARVGSPLHF.

This clone was picked up one time. V usage is TRBV7-2 and J usage is TRBJ1-2; no firm D call. The CDR3 extends over 14 amino acids. Germline V gene lookup returns CDR1 SGHTA and CDR2 FQGNSA. V lost 1 base and J lost 8, with 14 bases in between. CDR3 DNA sequence: TGTGCCAGCAGCTTAGGGCATGACCTCCCAGGCTACACCTTC. It specifies CASSLGHDLPGYTF.

This clone was recorded once. J is TRBJ2-1 and V is TRBV7-9; TRBD2 matches at 7 bases. The CDR3 has 15 residues. The germline V gene has CDR1 SEHNR and CDR2 FQNEAQ (reference sequence). The V and J ends lost 8 bases and 10 bases, in that order; junction bases with no gene match: 17. The CDR3 spells CASQGWSGALGEQFF. CDR3 bases: TGTGCCAGCCAGGGTTGGAGCGGGGCCTTGGGCGAGCAGTTCTTC.

V gene TRBV30 combines with J gene TRBJ1-1; D not certain. V was trimmed by 8 bases and J by 1 base, leaving 11 bases between them. Germline CDR1 GTSNPN, CDR2 SVGIG (reference sequence). There are 12 residues in the CDR3. The CDR3 coding sequence is TGTGCCCATACCTTGGGGAACACTGAAGCTTTCTTT. This codes for CAHTLGNTEAFF.

The rearrangement links TRBV30 to TRBJ2-7, with D hard to call. With 0 bases removed from V and 5 bases from J, the gap between germline ends came to 11 bases. The CDR3 loop spans 13 amino acids. CDR1 GTSNPN and CDR2 SVGIG come from the germline V gene (reference sequence). The DNA of the CDR3 is TGTGCCTGGAGTGTACGGGTTTGGGACGAGCAGTACTTC. It translates to CAWSVRVWDEQYF.

This chain connects TRBV7-2 to TRBJ2-6, with D unclear. V shed 6 bases and J shed 3 bases, with 6 bases lying between them. The V gene's germline CDR1 is SGHTA and CDR2 FQGNSA. This CDR3 comprises 13 residues. This CDR3 reads CASRLNGANVLTF. CDR3 sequence (DNA): TGTGCCAGCAGACTAAATGGGGCCAACGTCCTGACTTTC.

The V gene is TRBV28, the J gene TRBJ2-2; D call uncertain. This CDR3 has 15 amino acids. Trimming removed 6 bases from V and 11 bases from J, with 22 bases in between. CDR1 is MDHEN and CDR2 is SYDVKM in the germline V gene. The CDR3 protein is CASSFPSRNLQELFF. The DNA of the CDR3 is TGTGCCAGCAGCTTCCCTTCCAGGAATCTGCAAGAGCTGTTTTTT.

V is TRBV3-1 (or the pseudogene TRBV3-2) and J is TRBJ2-2; tentative D call: TRBD2 (6 bases). The germline V and J ends were trimmed by 1 base and 2 bases, with 11 bases remaining between them. CDR3 length: 16 residues. CDR1 and CDR2 from the germline V gene are LGHDT and YNNKEL (reference sequence). The CDR3 coding sequence is TGTGCCAGCAGCCAAGCCCAGCGGGTCAACACCGGGGAGCTGTTTTTT. Its translation: CASSQAQRVNTGELFF.

The V gene is TRBV9, the J gene TRBJ2-5; D may be TRBD1 (6 bases). This CDR3 contains 16 residues. Trimming shortened V by 0 bases and J by 3 bases, and 15 bases separated the two germline ends. Germline V gives CDR1 SGDLS, CDR2 YYNGEE. CDR3 in amino acids: CASSVGLNEGEETQYF. The CDR3 nucleotides read TGTGCCAGCAGCGTAGGTCTTAATGAGGGGGAAGAGACCCAGTACTTC.

The V and J genes are TRBV6-5 and TRBJ2-7, with D maybe TRBD2 (5 bases). The CDR3 length is 13 residues. Between the trimmed V and J ends, which lost 5 bases and 1 base, there was a span of 9 bases. Germline CDR1 and CDR2: MNHEY and SVGAGI. CDR3 region: CASSKRGSYEQYF. In nucleotides, the CDR3 is TGTGCCAGCAGTAAACGGGGTTCCTACGAGCAGTACTTC.

The genes are TRBV4-3 and TRBJ2-1; no reliable D call. Germline V gene lookup returns CDR1 LGHNA and CDR2 YSLEER. Trimming shortened V by 0 bases and J by 1 base, and 10 bases separated the two germline ends. The CDR3 is made up of 16 amino acids. The CDR3, as DNA: TGCGCCAGCAGCCAAGATAGTACGGATTCCTACAATGAGCAGTTCTTC. The encoded protein is CASSQDSTDSYNEQFF.

CDR3 in DNA: TGCGCCAGCAGCTTGGATGGGGGCCGTAGCTATGGCTACACCTTC. Its translation is CASSLDGGRSYGYTF. The chain combines TRBV5-1 with TRBJ1-2, with a weak D call TRBD1 (6 bases). Germline assignment: CDR1 SGHRS and CDR2 YFSETQ. V dropped 0 bases and J dropped 4 bases, with 13 bases sitting between them. CDR3 length: 15 amino acids.

The chain uses TRBV7-2 and TRBJ2-7, with D tentatively TRBD1 (7 bases). The CDR3 has 15 amino acids. V gave up 6 bases and J gave up 5 bases, with 20 bases separating them. CDR1 and CDR2 from the germline V gene are SGHTA and FQGNSA. The CDR3 sequence: CASRSSGGFGNEQYF. The CDR3 DNA sequence: TGTGCCAGCAGGTCCTCAGGGGGGTTTGGGAACGAGCAGTACTTC.

The chain is built from TRBV6-1 and TRBJ2-3, with D possibly TRBD2 on 7 matching bases. There are 18 residues in the CDR3. In germline, CDR1 is MNHNS, CDR2 SASEGT. V was shortened by 4 bases and J by 1 base, with 21 bases between the two germline ends. In DNA form, the CDR3 reads TGTGCCAGCAGTGTCACGGCCCTACAGGGAGGGGGCACAGATACGCAGTATTTT. Translating gives CASSVTALQGGGTDTQYF.

V is TRBV5-1 and J is TRBJ1-3; a possible D gene is TRBD1 (5 bases). The CDR3 totals 15 residues. V was clipped by 3 bases and J by 3 bases, with 13 bases between them. Germline assignment: CDR1 SGHRS and CDR2 YFSETQ. This chain's CDR3 is CASSSGTAHGNTIYF. DNA of the CDR3: TGCGCCAGCAGCTCCGGGACTGCCCATGGAAACACCATATATTTT.

V is TRBV18 and J is TRBJ1-4; D may be TRBD1 (5 bases). There are 13 residues in the CDR3. Germline CDR1 reads KGHSH; CDR2 reads LQKENI. The V and J ends lost 3 bases and 8 bases respectively, with 10 bases between them. In nucleotides, the CDR3 is TGTGCCAGCTCACCCCGGGACGGGGAAAAACTGTTTTTT. This codes for CASSPRDGEKLFF.

V is TRBV30 and J is TRBJ1-2; D is unresolved. The germline V gene has CDR1 GTSNPN and CDR2 SVGIG (reference sequence). The CDR3 runs 13 residues. Trimming left V 4 bases short and J 2 bases short, with 11 bases between. As DNA, the CDR3 is TGTGCCTGGACCTCAGAAGGAAACTATGGCTACACCTTC. Encoded protein: CAWTSEGNYGYTF.

This clone has only a few counts. The genes are TRBV7-8 and TRBJ2-7, with D perhaps assigned TRBD1 or TRBD2 (7 bases each). Germline-derived CDR1 and CDR2 are SGHVS and FQNEAQ. The CDR3 covers 17 residues. The V gene lost 5 bases and the J gene lost 3 bases, with 23 bases spanning the gap. The CDR3 sequence: CASSQGAGTAALYEQYF. In nucleotides, the CDR3 is TGTGCCAGCAGCCAGGGAGCGGGGACAGCGGCACTCTACGAGCAGTACTTC.

The V call is TRBV9, the J call TRBJ2-1; no clear D gene. The CDR3 totals 13 residues. Trimming pared 2 bases from V and 8 bases from J, leaving 11 bases between. The V gene's germline CDR1 is SGDLS and CDR2 YYNGEE. The CDR3 sequence is CASSVSPLYEQFF. The CDR3 nucleotides are TGTGCCAGCAGCGTGTCTCCCCTCTATGAGCAGTTCTTC.

Only one count was recorded for this clone. CDR3 in amino acids: CASSLGRTSPANTGELFF. The CDR3 DNA is TGTGCCAGCAGCTTAGGGAGAACTAGCCCCGCGAACACCGGGGAGCTGTTTTTT. The chain links TRBV7-2 to TRBJ2-2; the D gene is possibly TRBD2 (6 bases). In germline, CDR1 is SGHTA, CDR2 FQGNSA. This CDR3 has 18 amino acids. Trimming removed 1 base from V and 0 bases from J, with 15 bases in between.

The rearrangement joins TRBV5-1 to TRBJ1-1; D is unresolved. Trimming took 0 bases from V and 1 from J, leaving 7 bases between them. This CDR3 spans 14 amino acids. Germline CDR1 reads SGHRS; CDR2 reads YFSETQ. The CDR3 DNA sequence: TGCGCCAGCAGCTTGGATGCTGGGAACACTGAAGCTTTCTTT. It is translated as CASSLDAGNTEAFF.

The chain combines TRBV7-2 with TRBJ2-3; perhaps D is TRBD1 or TRBD2 (6 bases each). CDR1 and CDR2 (germline): SGHTA, FQGNSA. The CDR3 spans 15 residues. Deletions cut 4 bases from V and 3 bases from J, with 14 bases between. The CDR3 region is CASSSHIGGTDTQYF. DNA for the CDR3: TGTGCCAGCAGCTCCCATATAGGGGGGACAGATACGCAGTATTTT.

The genes are TRBV19 and TRBJ1-6; no clear D gene. The CDR3 length is 16 residues. Germline V gives CDR1 LNHDA, CDR2 SQIVND (reference sequence). Trimming left V 4 bases short and J 10 bases short, with 20 bases between. CDR3 DNA sequence: TGTGCCAGTAGTAGATCCGGGTCTCGAGAATACTCACCCCTCCACTTT. The encoded protein is CASSRSGSREYSPLHF.

J is TRBJ2-1 and V is TRBV18; D is undetermined. Trimming took off 3 bases at V and 4 bases at J, with 16 bases between the two ends. The CDR3 is 16 residues long. Germline V lookup: CDR1 KGHSH, CDR2 LQKENI. CDR3 nucleotides: TGTGCCAGCTCACCTTTAGCTAGAATGTGGTACAATGAGCAGTTCTTC. Its translation is CASSPLARMWYNEQFF.

This clone was recorded once. The chain links TRBV6-6 to TRBJ1-1; no reliable D call. Trimming removed 6 bases at V and 7 bases at J, with 12 bases between. CDR1 is MNHNY and CDR2 is SVGAGI in the germline V gene (reference sequence). This CDR3 region has 12 residues. The CDR3 DNA sequence: TGTGCCAGCAGCCCGGTTTTAGGTGAAGCTTTCTTT. Encoded protein: CASSPVLGEAFF.

This clone was observed once. V and J are TRBV24-1 and TRBJ2-3; weak D call: TRBD2 (5 bases). This CDR3 contains 16 residues. Trimming cost V 3 bases and J 3 bases, with 15 bases left between them. CDR1 KGHDR and CDR2 SFDVKD come from the germline V gene. The CDR3 DNA is TGTGCCACCAGTGATCCTACTAGTTCGGGAACAGATACGCAGTATTTT. Translation gives CATSDPTSSGTDTQYF.

As DNA, the CDR3 is TGTGCCAGCAGCTTAGCTACGTTCGGGGAGCTGTTTTTT. Protein product: CASSLATFGELFF. The genes are TRBV7-8 and TRBJ2-2; D is ambiguous. Germline CDR1 is SGHVS and CDR2 is FQNEAQ. Trimming stripped 0 bases from V and 7 bases from J, with 6 bases between. The CDR3 loop spans 13 amino acids.

The CDR3 here is CASSYSSAGEQFF. The CDR3, as DNA: TGTGCCAGCAGTTACTCGAGCGCTGGTGAGCAGTTCTTC. The chain couples TRBV6-2 or TRBV6-3 to TRBJ2-1, with unresolved D. Per the germline V gene, CDR1 is MNHEY and CDR2 is SVGEGT. The CDR3 has 13 residues. V dropped 0 bases and J dropped 9 bases, with 9 bases sitting between them.

The V call is TRBV15, the J call TRBJ1-4; D gene ambiguous. The germline V gene has CDR1 LNHNV and CDR2 YYDKDF (reference sequence). Trimming pared 1 base from V and 8 bases from J, leaving 14 bases between. The CDR3 is 15 residues long. The CDR3 DNA reads as TGTGCCACCAGCAGAGTTGGCTCAGAAAGGGAAAAACTGTTTTTT. Translated: CATSRVGSEREKLFF.

CDR3 residues: CASSLDEETQYF. The DNA of the CDR3 is TGTGCCAGCAGTTTGGATGAAGAGACCCAGTACTTC. The chain combines TRBV12-3 or TRBV12-4 with TRBJ2-5; D is ambiguous. The CDR3 extends over 12 amino acids. Trimming left V 3 bases short and J 3 bases short, with 5 bases between.

The chain employs TRBV19 and TRBJ2-1; 8 bases are a match to TRBD1. CDR3 length: 16 amino acids. Germline CDR1 LNHDA, CDR2 SQIVND (reference sequence). With 1 base clipped from V and 4 bases from J, the junction kept 6 bases outside the gene matches. The CDR3: CASSIGGDRTYNEQFF. CDR3 DNA sequence: TGTGCCAGTAGTATAGGGGGGGACAGGACATACAATGAGCAGTTCTTC.